This T cell receptor beta chain was sequenced in a study of blood T cell repertoires in COVID-19. In the source study's methods: Quantification of nucleated cells was approximated via reference gene primer amplification. Data came from immunoSEQ multiplex PCR; TCRdb stores just in-frame clones and leaves some out. V, J and clone size are those of that table, while D and trimming were read from the DNA. This table holds 340,000 or so clones, more than 75% found once. The CDR3 runs 16 residues. CDR1 is SGHRS, CDR2 YFSETQ, per germline. V was clipped by 0 bases and J by 9 bases, with 19 bases between them. This clone has just one count.

Material for sequencing was peripheral blood. J is TRBJ2-1 and V is TRBV5-1; perhaps TRBD2 as D (6 bases). This clonotype was sampled from a man in his fifties or sixties with active or convalescent COVID-19. CDR3 bases: TGCGCCAGCAGCTTGGGGGCGACGGGAGCGGGCGGTGAGCAGTTCTTC. This sequence encodes CASSLGATGAGGEQFF.